This TCR beta chain was identified in a study of blood T cell repertoires in COVID-19. Study-wide background: T cells, B-cell-depleted T cells, or PBMCs supplied cDNA or gDNA.

As originally analysed: Amplification with reference gene primers provided the estimates of nucleated cell counts. TCRdb's copy holds only in-frame clones and misses some; the assay was immunoSEQ multiplex PCR. Clonal size and the V and J genes are those of that table, whereas D and trimming came from the DNA. The sample consists of fewer than 350,000 clones, roughly 90% of them appearing once. The study drew participants aged about 18 to 95 years from 20 to 30 US areas. This clone was counted between two and nine times. V lost 2 bases, J lost 0 bases, and 8 bases lay in between. CDR1 and CDR2 (germline): SNHLY, FYNNEI. The CDR3 consists of 16 residues.

Specimen: PBMCs or T cells enriched from blood (not recorded which). The rearrangement links TRBV2 to TRBJ1-6, with TRBD1 as a possible D gene (5 bases). The clonotype originates from a man aged 55 to 70 who had recovered from COVID-19. The CDR3 DNA follows: TGTGCCAGCAGTGAAAGACAGAGCTCCTATAATTCACCCCTCCACTTT. Amino acid sequence: CASSERQSSYNSPLHF.